These 14 T cell receptor beta chains share one sample of origin, sequenced in a study of shared clonotypes between healthy human individuals. Sequenced by immunoSEQ multiplex PCR; TCRdb stores in-frame clones only, minus some. The sample yields a few million clones, roughly 92% seen once. Sequencing was carried out using naive CD4+ T cells from PBMCs. Subset of the sample: CD45RA+ positively selected. The receptors shown here come from a man younger than 35 in good health. Some clones in this sample may be carry-over from other donors' samples.

V is TRBV7-9 and J is TRBJ1-3; no clear D. This CDR3 region has 19 residues. Deletions cut 6 bases from V and 0 bases from J, with 24 bases between. Germline CDR1 and CDR2: SEHNR and FQNEAQ (reference sequence). This CDR3 reads CASRGISPGPPFSGNTIYF. The CDR3 DNA reads as TGTGCCAGCAGAGGGATCAGCCCCGGCCCTCCTTTCTCTGGAAACACCATATATTTT.

The sample holds one count of this clone. This chain connects TRBV27 to TRBJ1-6; D is undetermined. This CDR3 is built from 12 residues. V dropped 0 bases and J dropped 11 bases, with 5 bases sitting between them. Germline CDR1 and CDR2: MNHEY and SMNVEV (reference sequence). CDR3 region: CASSLSGAPLHF. The DNA of the CDR3 is TGTGCCAGCAGTTTATCTGGAGCACCCCTCCACTTT.

The rearrangement joins TRBV6-5 to TRBJ1-3; D is unresolved. The V and J ends lost 5 bases and 0 bases respectively, with 8 bases between them. Germline-derived CDR1 and CDR2 are MNHEY and SVGAGI. The CDR3 has 14 residues. The CDR3 DNA reads TGTGCCAGCAGTGGAATCCTCTCTGGAAACACCATATATTTT. Its protein product is CASSGILSGNTIYF.

CDR3 DNA sequence: TGTGCCAGCAGCAAACAGGGGGGCAATGAGCAGTTCTTC. Its protein is CASSKQGGNEQFF. This rearrangement joins TRBV2 to TRBJ2-1, with TRBD1 identical over 8 bases. V was pared by 6 bases and J by 6 bases, with 4 bases of the junction left unmatched. This CDR3 has 13 residues. Germline CDR1 and CDR2: SNHLY and FYNNEI.

About this clone itself: Within the sample, other DNA sequences also encode this same CDR3. This chain connects TRBV7-3 to TRBJ2-3; D gene ambiguous. V shed 2 bases and J shed 3 bases, with 6 bases lying between them. CDR1 and CDR2 (germline): SGHTA, FQGTGA. The CDR3 spans 13 residues. The CDR3 reads CASSLPGTDTQYF. The CDR3 nucleotides read TGTGCCAGCAGCTTACCCGGGACAGATACGCAGTATTTT.

The V call is TRBV27, the J call TRBJ1-5; D gene ambiguous. The ends were cut back, 0 bases at V and 4 bases at J, with 19 bases in the middle. This CDR3 has 18 amino acids. Germline CDR1 MNHEY, CDR2 SMNVEV (reference sequence). CDR3 bases: TGTGCCAGCAGTTTATCCGGTAGGGTGAACATTTGGAATCAGCCCCAGCATTTT. Protein product: CASSLSGRVNIWNQPQHF.

The rearrangement joins TRBV7-2 to TRBJ2-5; D not certain. This CDR3 is built from 17 residues. The V end was cut by 5 bases, the J end by 2 bases, with 21 bases between. CDR1 is SGHTA, CDR2 FQGNSA, per germline. CDR3 nucleotide sequence: TGTGCCAGCAGCCCCAAGCACTCACAGATAGAACAAGAGACCCAGTACTTC. Translated: CASSPKHSQIEQETQYF. Combining the CDR3 with reference TRBV7-2 and TRBJ2-5 gives the whole variable domain GAGVSQSPSNKVTEKGKDVELRCDPISGHTALYWYRQSLGQGLEFLIYFQGNSAPDKSGLPSDRFSAERTGGSVSTLTIQRTQQEDSAVYLCASSPKHSQIEQETQYFGPGTRLLVL.

The J gene is TRBJ1-4, the V gene TRBV19; the D gene is possibly TRBD1 (5 bases). The ends were cut back, 5 bases at V and 3 bases at J, with 16 bases in the middle. Germline values: CDR1 LNHDA, CDR2 SQIVND (reference sequence). This CDR3 region has 16 residues. The CDR3 nucleotides read TGTGCCAGTAGTTACAGTTCAGGGTTCTCTAATGAAAAACTGTTTTTT. Translated: CASSYSSGFSNEKLFF.

In this sample, this clone turned up a few times. The chain has TRBV18 and TRBJ1-1, with D maybe TRBD1 (6 bases). Germline CDR1 and CDR2: KGHSH and LQKENI. V lost 1 base, J lost 1 base, and 13 bases lay in between. This CDR3 has 16 amino acids. The CDR3 here is CASSPRILGANTEAFF. The CDR3, as DNA: TGTGCCAGCTCACCACGGATTCTGGGGGCGAACACTGAAGCTTTCTTT.

This clone occurred a few times. The gene calls are TRBV6-6 and TRBJ1-3; D perhaps matches TRBD1 (6 bases). Germline V gene sequence: CDR1 MNHNY, CDR2 SVGAGI (reference sequence). The CDR3 has 16 amino acids. V shed 6 bases and J shed 0 bases, with 15 bases lying between them. The CDR3 spells CASRQGTYLSGNTIYF. The CDR3 nucleotides are TGTGCCAGCAGGCAGGGGACCTATCTCTCTGGAAACACCATATATTTT.

The chain carries TRBV27 and TRBJ2-6; D is uncertain. The CDR3 has 14 residues. Trimming cost V 5 bases and J 0 bases, with 5 bases left between them. The germline gives CDR1 MNHEY, CDR2 SMNVEV (reference sequence). CDR3 loop: CASSVLSGANVLTF. The CDR3 DNA sequence: TGTGCCAGCAGTGTGCTCTCTGGGGCCAACGTCCTGACTTTC.

The chain couples TRBV5-4 to TRBJ2-7; D not resolved. This CDR3 has 14 residues. V was clipped by 0 bases and J by 6 bases, with 13 bases between them. Germline V gene data show CDR1 as SGHNT and CDR2 as YYREEE (reference sequence). CDR3: CASSLGDRTGEQYF. CDR3 nucleotide sequence: TGTGCCAGCAGCTTGGGGGATCGGACGGGCGAGCAGTACTTC.

The rearrangement uses TRBV19 and TRBJ1-5; D possibly corresponds to TRBD1 (6 bases). Trimming stripped 5 bases from V and 1 base from J, with 27 bases between. The germline CDR1 and CDR2 sequences are LNHDA and SQIVND (reference sequence). This CDR3 region has 20 residues. CDR3 in DNA: TGTGCCAGTAGTTCTAGCCGTTGGGGACAAGGTCGTCCGAGCAATCAGCCCCAGCATTTT. It encodes CASSSSRWGQGRPSNQPQHF.

The J gene is TRBJ1-2, the V gene TRBV6-4, with 9 nucleotides matching TRBD1. The CDR3 covers 13 residues. J was trimmed by 8 bases and V by 3 bases; bases with no gene match: 4. Germline V lookup: CDR1 MRHNA, CDR2 SNTAGT. The CDR3 loop is CASSETGGIGYTF. The CDR3 DNA reads TGTGCCAGCAGTGAAACAGGGGGCATCGGCTACACCTTC.